This T cell receptor (beta chain) was captured by sequencing in a study of T cells in Graves' hyperthyroidism and ophthalmopathy. V dropped 3 bases and J dropped 5; count of bases not matched to a gene: 2. This CDR3 has 14 residues. Germline V CDR1 and CDR2: LNHDA, SQIVND (reference sequence). Amplification yielded TCR beta CDR3 regions, with RNA transcripts as the source. A first-round RT-PCR of the TCR CDR3 used the HTBI primer set. A single record per CDR3 protein comes from TCRdb applying MiXCR to the multiplex PCR reads. The sample records roughly 500,000 distinct CDR3 sequences, approximately 13% being singletons. This clonotype showed up just a few times.

The J gene is TRBJ1-5, the V gene TRBV19; TRBD1 aligns across 9 bases. The sequence was collected from a woman aged 25 to 45 with Graves' hyperthyroidism that later progressed to Graves' ophthalmopathy. Sequencing was performed on blood. The CDR3 DNA is TGTGCCAGTAGTATGGGGACAGGGTATCAGCCCCAGCATTTT. Its protein is CASSMGTGYQPQHF. Based on the CDR3 plus reference TRBV19 and TRBJ1-5, the full variable domain is DGGITQSPKYLFRKEGQNVTLSCEQNLNHDAMYWYRQDPGQGLRLIYYSQIVNDFQKGDIAEGYSVSREKKESFPLTVTSAQKNPTAFYLCASSMGTGYQPQHFGDGTRLSIL.